The present T cell receptor beta chain was sequenced within a study of tumor-infiltrating lymphocytes in primary liver carcinoma. Bulk tissue was left unsorted, and RNA and DNA were co-extracted from 20-30 mg of it. There were over 75% viable tumor cells in every single sample of tumor. CDR3 length: 13 residues. From germline, CDR1 is SQVTM and CDR2 ANQGSEA. Researchers generated TCR beta cDNA from approximately 500 ng of total RNA, relying on a constant-region primer. It was through three nested multiplex PCR rounds of slightly modified ARM-PCR that TCR beta libraries arose. Investigators reported that the first two PCR rounds, at 9 to 11 cycles each, used TRBV1-TRBV30 forward primers with a C-beta reverse primer. TCRdb processed the multiplex PCR reads anew with MiXCR; each CDR3 protein has one entry. The sample includes about 59,000 distinct CDR3 sequences, about two thirds of them seen just once.

About this clonotype itself: The junction departs from the called germline gene at one end, perhaps through a read error.

The TCR sequence derives from a man aged 35 to 55 with primary liver carcinoma and hepatitis B virus infection. Specimen: liver tumor tissue from sampling region 2. Specified subset: tumor region T2, inferior pole. This chain uses TRBV29-1 with TRBJ2-1; 13 positions match TRBD2. CDR3 sequence: CNTGLAGATEQSF. DNA for the CDR3: TGCAACACAGGACTAGCGGGAGCGACTGAGCAGTCCTTC.